This TCR beta chain was recovered during a study of cytomegalovirus exposure and HLA in healthy donors. Study-level findings and limits: Analysis was carried out at a later point, and it linked a missense DCLRE1C variant to TCR beta V- and J-gene trimming. Later analysis reportedly placed an Asian-associated ancestry cluster below the roughly 600-donor mean in N-insertions. Reportedly, TCR beta sequences accurately predicted HLA-A and HLA-B alleles in most subjects.

Use of 60 Vbeta and 13 Jbeta primers characterized the PCR. Only in-frame clones appear in the TCRdb table, and some are missing; sequencing was by immunoSEQ multiplex PCR. The sample holds some 130,000 clones; 65% to 80% are singletons and the top ten take around 1.2%. V gave up 0 bases and J gave up 6 bases, with 17 bases separating them. CDR3 length: 16 amino acids. From germline, CDR1 is LGHNA and CDR2 YNFKEQ. In the case of this clone: The antigen is not known.

The TCR comes from a male donor in good health and CMV-seropositive. The V gene is TRBV4-2, the J gene TRBJ1-1, with a possible D match to TRBD1 (6 bases). The source material was PBMCs. The CDR3 region is CASSQEGGGHPAEAFF. CDR3 bases: TGTGCCAGCAGCCAAGAAGGGGGGGGACATCCCGCTGAAGCTTTCTTT.